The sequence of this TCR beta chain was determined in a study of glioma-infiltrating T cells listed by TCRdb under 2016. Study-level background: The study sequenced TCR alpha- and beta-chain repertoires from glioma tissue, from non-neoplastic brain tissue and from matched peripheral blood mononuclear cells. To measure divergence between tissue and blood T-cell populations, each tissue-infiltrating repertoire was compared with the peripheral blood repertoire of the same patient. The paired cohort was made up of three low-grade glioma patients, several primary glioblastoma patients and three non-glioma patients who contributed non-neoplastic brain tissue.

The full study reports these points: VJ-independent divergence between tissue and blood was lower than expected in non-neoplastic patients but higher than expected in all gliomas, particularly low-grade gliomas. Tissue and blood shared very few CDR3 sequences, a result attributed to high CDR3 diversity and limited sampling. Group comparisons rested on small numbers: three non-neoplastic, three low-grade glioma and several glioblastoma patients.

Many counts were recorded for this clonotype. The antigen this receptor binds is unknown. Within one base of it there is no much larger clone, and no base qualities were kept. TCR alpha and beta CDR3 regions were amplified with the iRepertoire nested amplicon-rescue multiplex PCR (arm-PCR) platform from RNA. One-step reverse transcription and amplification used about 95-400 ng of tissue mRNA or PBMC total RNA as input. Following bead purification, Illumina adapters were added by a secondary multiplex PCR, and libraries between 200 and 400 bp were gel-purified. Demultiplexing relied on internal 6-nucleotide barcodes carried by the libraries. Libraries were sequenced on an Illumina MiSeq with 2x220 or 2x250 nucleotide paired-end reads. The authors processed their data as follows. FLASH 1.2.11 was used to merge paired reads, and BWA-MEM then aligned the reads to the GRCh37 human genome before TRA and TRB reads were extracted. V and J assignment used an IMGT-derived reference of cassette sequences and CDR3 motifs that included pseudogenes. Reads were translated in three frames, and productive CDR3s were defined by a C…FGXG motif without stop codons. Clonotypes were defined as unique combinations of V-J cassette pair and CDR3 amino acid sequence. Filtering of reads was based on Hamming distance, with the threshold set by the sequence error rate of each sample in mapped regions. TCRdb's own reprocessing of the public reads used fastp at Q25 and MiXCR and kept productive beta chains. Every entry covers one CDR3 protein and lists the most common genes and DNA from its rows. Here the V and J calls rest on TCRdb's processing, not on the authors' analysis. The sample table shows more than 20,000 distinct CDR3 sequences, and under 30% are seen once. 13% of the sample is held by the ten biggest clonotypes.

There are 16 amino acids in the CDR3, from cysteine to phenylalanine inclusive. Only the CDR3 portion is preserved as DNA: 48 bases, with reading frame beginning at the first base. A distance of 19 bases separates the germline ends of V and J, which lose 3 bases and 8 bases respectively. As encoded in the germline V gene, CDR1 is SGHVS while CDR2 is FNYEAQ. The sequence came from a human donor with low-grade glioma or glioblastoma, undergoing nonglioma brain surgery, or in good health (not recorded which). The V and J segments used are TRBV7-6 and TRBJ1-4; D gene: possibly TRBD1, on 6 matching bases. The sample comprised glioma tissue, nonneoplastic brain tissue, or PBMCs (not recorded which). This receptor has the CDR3 CASSLPSQGLGEKLFF. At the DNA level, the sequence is TGTGCCAGCAGCTTGCCGTCGCAGGGGCTCGGGGAAAAACTGTTTTTT.